The TCR beta chain described here comes from a study of blood T cell repertoires in COVID-19. Study background: Nucleic acid was either cDNA or gDNA, and it came from T cells, B-cell-depleted T cells, or PBMCs.

The CDR3 covers 16 residues. Germline CDR1 MDHEN, CDR2 SYDVKM. After removal of 4 bases from V and 2 bases from J, the junction contained 8 bases not matched to a gene. This table comes from immunoSEQ multiplex PCR, and its TCRdb copy is limited to in-frame clones, with some not included. The data contain about 140,000 clones, roughly 80% of them seen just once; the ten biggest clones take up less than 4%. The J gene is TRBJ2-3, the V gene TRBV28; 8 bases align to TRBD2. The source material was peripheral blood. The clonotype originates from a woman in her sixties or seventies with acute or convalescent COVID-19. Here the CDR3 reads CASSSLAGRFTDTQYF. CDR3 nucleotides: TGTGCCAGCAGTTCCCTAGCGGGTCGCTTCACAGATACGCAGTATTTT.